The clone carrying this T cell receptor beta chain showed up just a few times. Its antigen is not identified. The sample originates from a study of blood T cells in healthy people across ages. General study points: PBMCs went unsorted, and a conclusive naive versus antigen-experienced comparison was therefore prevented.

V was shortened by 5 bases and J by 0 bases, with 11 bases between the two germline ends. The CDR3 runs to 15 residues. Germline CDR1 reads SEHNR; CDR2 reads FQNEAQ (reference sequence). Every participating donor contributed 8 to 10 milliliters of peripheral blood through a draw. RNA extraction gave at least 5 micrograms of total RNA per sample. A J-beta primer mix and a sample-barcoded 5' primer were used in a second PCR of roughly 7 to 12 cycles. A template-switch adaptor containing 12 random nucleotides labeled each cDNA molecule. TCRdb itself ran the 5' RACE reads through MiXCR, one entry per CDR3 protein. The data show roughly 2 million distinct CDR3 sequences, with around half seen just once and approximately 2% held by the top ten.

Sequenced material: blood. V is TRBV7-9 and J is TRBJ2-4; D uncertain. This receptor was identified in a woman in her 40s in good health. The CDR3 bases are TGTGCCAGCAGCCCGTCGATCAGAGCCAAAAACATTCAGTACTTC. Translated: CASSPSIRAKNIQYF.